This T cell receptor beta chain was recorded in a study of T-cell memory formation after mild COVID-19 (dated by TCRdb to the early 2020s). About the study as a whole: TCR sequence clusters from the two donors were largely donor specific. The cohort comprised two young, previously healthy adult volunteers, one female and one male. In a couple of donors, T-cell clones that expanded and contracted after mild COVID-19 were followed by sequencing TCRalpha and TCRbeta repertoires longitudinally. Overall study results and their limits: Balanced CD4/CD8 phenotypes were observed for clones contracting from day 15 to 85, whereas a bias towards CD4+ was observed for a second wave of clones expanding from day 15 to 37. Contracting CD4+ clones were located mainly in the CM and EM memory subsets, whereas CD8+ clones were found to be enriched in EMRA. Some responding clones were detected in pre-infection memory, which suggested that pre-existing cross-reactive memory T cells had joined the SARS-CoV-2 response. SARS-CoV-2 specificity of the second-wave clones peaking on day 37 was not confirmed. Only two mild cases were covered by the study, and larger cohorts that include severe cases with pre-infection samples were considered necessary.

As to this clonotype: The antigen it recognizes is unknown. Qualities for individual bases were not recorded, and no much larger clone is one base off.

PBMCs were isolated by Ficoll-Paque density gradient centrifugation. Sequenced using an Illumina NovaSeq 6000. TCRalpha and TCRbeta cDNA libraries were constructed by 5'RACE with constant-segment primers, with sample barcodes and unique molecular identifiers being introduced. Trizol reagent was used to extract RNA from every sample. Library amplification was performed in two PCR steps, and a second sample barcode and Illumina TruSeq adapters were introduced in the second step. Libraries were sequenced on an Illumina NovaSeq with 2 x 150 bp paired-end reads. In the authors' own workflow: With migec v1.2.7, reads were demultiplexed and then collapsed into UMI-guided consensus sequences. With mixcr v2.1.11, UMI consensuses were aligned to TRA and TRB V and J templates and assembled into clonotypes. Clonotypes were classified as expanded or contracted when called significant by both edgeR and NoisET, with noise models trained on biological replicates. For edgeR calls, the thresholds were a false discovery rate-adjusted p below 0.01 and a log2 fold-change of 1. As an exploratory analysis of dynamics, max-normalized trajectories of the 1000 most abundant clonotypes were examined by PCA with hierarchical clustering. Each responding clone was given a CD4 or CD8 phenotype based on the CD4+ and CD8+ repertoires, which had been sequenced separately. The public reads were reprocessed in TCRdb via fastp at Q25 and MiXCR, keeping in-frame beta chains. A single entry per CDR3 protein holds the most common genes and DNA from its merged rows. The V and J calls come from TCRdb's annotation, not from the publication. This sample has 350,000 to 450,000 distinct CDR3 sequences in its table, and roughly 14% of those were observed once. Clones ranked in the top ten supply less than 25% of the sample.

Trimming takes 5 bases from V and 3 bases from J, and the germline ends sit 11 bases apart. Including the terminal cysteine and phenylalanine, the CDR3 comprises 12 residues. Only the CDR3 region is kept as DNA, spanning 36 bases read in frame from base 1. Taken from the germline V gene (reference sequence), the CDR1 and CDR2 loops are DFQATT and SNEGSKA. The specimen sequenced was PBMCs or a T cell subset sorted from them (not recorded which). The rearranged chain carries TRBV20-1 and TRBJ2-7; the D call is possibly TRBD1 or TRBD2, each sharing 5 bases. This receptor was taken from a man aged 18 to 35 who had mild COVID-19 (a few samples of this study predate the infection). The sample titles of this study are shuffled in the database, so cell type and time point are left out; the donor was told from shared clones. CDR3 protein: CSAPRGFYEQYF. In nucleotides, the sequence is TGCAGTGCTCCTCGGGGCTTCTACGAGCAGTACTTC.